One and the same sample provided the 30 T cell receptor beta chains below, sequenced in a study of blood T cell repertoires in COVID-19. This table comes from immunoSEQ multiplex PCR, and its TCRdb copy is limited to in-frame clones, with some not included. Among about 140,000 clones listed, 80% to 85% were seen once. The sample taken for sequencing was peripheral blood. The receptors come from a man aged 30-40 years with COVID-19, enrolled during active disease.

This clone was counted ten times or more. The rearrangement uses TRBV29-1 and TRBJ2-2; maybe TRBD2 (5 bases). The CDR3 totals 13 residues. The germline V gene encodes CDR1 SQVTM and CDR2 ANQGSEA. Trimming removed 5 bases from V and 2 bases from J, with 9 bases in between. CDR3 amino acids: CSVRSGNTGELFF. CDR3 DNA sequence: TGCAGCGTTCGAAGCGGTAACACCGGGGAGCTGTTTTTT.

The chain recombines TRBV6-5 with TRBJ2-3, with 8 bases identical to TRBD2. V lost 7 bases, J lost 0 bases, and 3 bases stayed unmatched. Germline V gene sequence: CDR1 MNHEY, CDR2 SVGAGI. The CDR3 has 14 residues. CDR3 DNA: TGTGCCAGCAAGCGGGAGACTAGCACAGATACGCAGTATTTT. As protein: CASKRETSTDTQYF.

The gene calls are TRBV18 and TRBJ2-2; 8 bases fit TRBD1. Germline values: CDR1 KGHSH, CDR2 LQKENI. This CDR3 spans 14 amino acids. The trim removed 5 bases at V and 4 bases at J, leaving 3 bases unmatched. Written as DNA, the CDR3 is TGTGCCAGCTCAAAAGGACAGGGCACCGGGGAGCTGTTTTTT. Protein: CASSKGQGTGELFF.

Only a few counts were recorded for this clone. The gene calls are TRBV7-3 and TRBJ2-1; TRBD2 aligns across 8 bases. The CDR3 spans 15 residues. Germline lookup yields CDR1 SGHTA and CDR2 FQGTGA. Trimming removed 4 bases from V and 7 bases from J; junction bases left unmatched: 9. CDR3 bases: TGTGCCAGCAGCTCCGAACCAGCGGGAGTAAATGAGCAGTTCTTC. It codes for CASSSEPAGVNEQFF.

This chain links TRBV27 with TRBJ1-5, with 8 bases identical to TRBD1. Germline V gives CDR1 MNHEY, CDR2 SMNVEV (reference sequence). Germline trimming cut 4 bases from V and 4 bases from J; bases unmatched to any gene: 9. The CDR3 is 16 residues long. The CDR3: CASSSGTGWGNQPQHF. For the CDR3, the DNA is TGTGCCAGCAGTTCGGGGACAGGCTGGGGAAATCAGCCCCAGCATTTT.

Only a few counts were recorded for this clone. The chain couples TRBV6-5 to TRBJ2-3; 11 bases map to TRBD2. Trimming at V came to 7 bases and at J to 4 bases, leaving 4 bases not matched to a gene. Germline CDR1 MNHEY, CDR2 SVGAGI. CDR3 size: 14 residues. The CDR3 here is CASIRLAGSDTQYF. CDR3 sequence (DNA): TGTGCCAGCATCCGACTAGCGGGATCAGATACGCAGTATTTT.

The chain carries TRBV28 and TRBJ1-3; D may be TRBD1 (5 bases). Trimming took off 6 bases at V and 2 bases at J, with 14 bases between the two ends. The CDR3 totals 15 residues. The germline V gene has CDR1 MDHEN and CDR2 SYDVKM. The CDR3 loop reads CASSPPGRAGNTIYF. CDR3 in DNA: TGTGCCAGCAGCCCCCCTGGCAGGGCTGGAAACACCATATATTTT.

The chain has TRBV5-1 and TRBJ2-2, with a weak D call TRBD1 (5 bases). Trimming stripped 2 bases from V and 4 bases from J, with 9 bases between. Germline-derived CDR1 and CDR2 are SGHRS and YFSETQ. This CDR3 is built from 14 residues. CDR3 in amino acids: CASSFKGATGELFF. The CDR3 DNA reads TGCGCCAGCAGCTTTAAAGGGGCCACCGGGGAGCTGTTTTTT.

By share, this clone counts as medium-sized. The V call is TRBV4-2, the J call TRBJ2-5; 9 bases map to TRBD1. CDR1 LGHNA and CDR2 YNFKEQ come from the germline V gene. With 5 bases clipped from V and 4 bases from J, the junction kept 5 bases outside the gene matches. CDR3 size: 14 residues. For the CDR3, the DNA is TGTGCCAGCAGCGCGGACAGGGGCGGAGAGACCCAGTACTTC. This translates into CASSADRGGETQYF.

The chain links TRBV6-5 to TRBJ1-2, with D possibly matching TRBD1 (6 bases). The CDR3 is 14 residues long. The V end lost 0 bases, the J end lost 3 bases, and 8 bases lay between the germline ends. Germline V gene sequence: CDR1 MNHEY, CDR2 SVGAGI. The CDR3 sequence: CASSYSRTDYGYTF. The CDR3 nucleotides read TGTGCCAGCAGTTACTCAAGGACAGACTATGGCTACACCTTC.

The CDR3 region is CASSLEEKTQYF. CDR3 DNA sequence: TGTGCCAGCAGCTTGGAGGAGAAGACCCAGTACTTC. This chain uses TRBV5-6 with TRBJ2-5, with D uncertain. The CDR3 runs 12 residues. The germline V gene encodes CDR1 SGHDT and CDR2 YYEEEE. Trimming removed 0 bases at V and 6 bases at J, with 6 bases between.

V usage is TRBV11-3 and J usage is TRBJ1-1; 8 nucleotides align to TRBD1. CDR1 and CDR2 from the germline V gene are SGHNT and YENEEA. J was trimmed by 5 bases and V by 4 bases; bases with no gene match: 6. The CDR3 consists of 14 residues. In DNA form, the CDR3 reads TGTGCCAGCAGCTCCCAGGGGGCGAAGACTGAAGCTTTCTTT. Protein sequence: CASSSQGAKTEAFF.

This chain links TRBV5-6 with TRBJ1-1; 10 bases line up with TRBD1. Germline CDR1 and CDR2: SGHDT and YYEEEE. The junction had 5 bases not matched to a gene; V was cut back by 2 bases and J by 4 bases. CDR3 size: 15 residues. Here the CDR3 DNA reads TGTGCCAGCAGCTTTCCGACAGGGGGCACCACTGAAGCTTTCTTT. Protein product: CASSFPTGGTTEAFF.

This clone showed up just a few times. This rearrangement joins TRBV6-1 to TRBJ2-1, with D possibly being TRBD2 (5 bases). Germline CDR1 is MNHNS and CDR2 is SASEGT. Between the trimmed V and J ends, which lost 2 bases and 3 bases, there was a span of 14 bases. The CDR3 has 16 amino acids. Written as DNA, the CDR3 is TGTGCCAGCAGTGAATTGGCGGGCGCGGACTACAATGAGCAGTTCTTC. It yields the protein CASSELAGADYNEQFF.

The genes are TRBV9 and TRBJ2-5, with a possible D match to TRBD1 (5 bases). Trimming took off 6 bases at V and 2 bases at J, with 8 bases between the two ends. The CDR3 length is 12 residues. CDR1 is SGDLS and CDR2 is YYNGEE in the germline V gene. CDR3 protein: CASTQGQETQYF. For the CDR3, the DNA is TGTGCCAGCACCCAGGGACAAGAGACCCAGTACTTC.

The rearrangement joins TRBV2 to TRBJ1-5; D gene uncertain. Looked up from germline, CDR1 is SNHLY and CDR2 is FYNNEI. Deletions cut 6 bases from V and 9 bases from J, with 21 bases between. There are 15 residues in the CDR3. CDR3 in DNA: TGTGCCAGCAGCGACTACACCGGGAAATCTACGCCCCAGCATTTT. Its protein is CASSDYTGKSTPQHF.

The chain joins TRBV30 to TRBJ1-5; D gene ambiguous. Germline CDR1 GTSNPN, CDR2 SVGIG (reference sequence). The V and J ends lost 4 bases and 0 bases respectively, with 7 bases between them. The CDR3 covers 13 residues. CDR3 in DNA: TGTGCCTGGAACGGCGGTAGCAATCAGCCCCAGCATTTT. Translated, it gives CAWNGGSNQPQHF.

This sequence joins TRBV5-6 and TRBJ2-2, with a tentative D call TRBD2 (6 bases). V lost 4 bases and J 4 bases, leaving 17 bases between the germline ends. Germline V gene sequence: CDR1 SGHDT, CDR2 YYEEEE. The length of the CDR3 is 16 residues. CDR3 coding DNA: TGTGCCAGCAGCCAGGACGGAGGGTTTGTCACCGGGGAGCTGTTTTTT. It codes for CASSQDGGFVTGELFF. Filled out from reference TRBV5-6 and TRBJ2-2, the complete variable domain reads DAGVTQSPTHLIKTRGQQVTLRCSPKSGHDTVSWYQQALGQGPQFIFQYYEEEERQRGNFPDRFSGHQFPNYSSELNVNALLLGDSALYLCASSQDGGFVTGELFFGEGSRLTVL.

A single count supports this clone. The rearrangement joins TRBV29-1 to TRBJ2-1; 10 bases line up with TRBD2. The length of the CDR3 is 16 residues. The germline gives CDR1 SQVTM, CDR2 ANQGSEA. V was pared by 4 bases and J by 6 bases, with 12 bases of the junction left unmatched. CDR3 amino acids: CSVVSWMSGRANEQFF. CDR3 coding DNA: TGCAGCGTTGTTAGTTGGATGAGCGGGAGGGCCAATGAGCAGTTCTTC.

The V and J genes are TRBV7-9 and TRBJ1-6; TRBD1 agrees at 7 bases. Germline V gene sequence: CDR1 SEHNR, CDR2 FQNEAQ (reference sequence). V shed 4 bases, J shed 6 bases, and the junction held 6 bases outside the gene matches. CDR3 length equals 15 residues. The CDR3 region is CASSSYDRVNSPLHF. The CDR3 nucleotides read TGTGCCAGCAGCTCTTACGACAGGGTTAATTCACCCCTCCACTTT.

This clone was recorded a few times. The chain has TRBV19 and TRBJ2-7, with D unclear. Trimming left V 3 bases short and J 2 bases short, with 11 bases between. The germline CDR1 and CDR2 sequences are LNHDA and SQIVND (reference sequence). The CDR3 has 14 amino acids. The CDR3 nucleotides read TGTGCCAGTAGTATTTCGAAAGAGACCTACGAGCAGTACTTC. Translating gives CASSISKETYEQYF.

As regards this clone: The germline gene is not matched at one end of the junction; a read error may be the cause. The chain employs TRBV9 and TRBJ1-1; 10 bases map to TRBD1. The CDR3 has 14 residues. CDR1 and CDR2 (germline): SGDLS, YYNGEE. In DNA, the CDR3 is TGCGCCCGCAGCGGGGGGGACAGGGGCACTGAAGCTTTCTTT. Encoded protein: CARSGGDRGTEAFF.

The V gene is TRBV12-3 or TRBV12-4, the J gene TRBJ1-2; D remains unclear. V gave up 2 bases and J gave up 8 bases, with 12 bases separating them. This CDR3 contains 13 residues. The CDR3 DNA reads TGTGCCAGCAGTTTACCCGCAGGAGGGGGCTACACCTTC. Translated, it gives CASSLPAGGGYTF.

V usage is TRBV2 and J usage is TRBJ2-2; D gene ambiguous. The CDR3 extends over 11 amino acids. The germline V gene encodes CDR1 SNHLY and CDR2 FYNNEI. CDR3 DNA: TGTGCTGGGCAATCCACCGGGGAGCTGTTTTTT. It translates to CAGQSTGELFF.

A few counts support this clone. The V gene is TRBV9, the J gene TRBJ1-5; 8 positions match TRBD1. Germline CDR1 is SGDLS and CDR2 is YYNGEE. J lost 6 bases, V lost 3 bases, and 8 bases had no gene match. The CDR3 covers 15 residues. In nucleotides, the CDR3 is TGTGCCAGCAGCGCGACAGGGGATTACGGTCAGCCCCAGCATTTT. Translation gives CASSATGDYGQPQHF.

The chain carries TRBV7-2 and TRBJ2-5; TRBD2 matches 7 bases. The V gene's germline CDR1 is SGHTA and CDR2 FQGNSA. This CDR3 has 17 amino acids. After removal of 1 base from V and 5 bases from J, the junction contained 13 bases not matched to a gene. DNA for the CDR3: TGTGCCAGCAGCTTAGGGGTTGGCGGGAGAGGCGGGGAGACCCAGTACTTC. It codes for CASSLGVGGRGGETQYF.

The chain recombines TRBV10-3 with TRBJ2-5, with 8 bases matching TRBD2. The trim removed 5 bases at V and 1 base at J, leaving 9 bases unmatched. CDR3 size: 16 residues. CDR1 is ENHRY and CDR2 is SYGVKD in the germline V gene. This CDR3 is CAISTELAEGQETQYF. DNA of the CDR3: TGTGCCATCAGTACGGAACTAGCGGAGGGCCAAGAGACCCAGTACTTC.

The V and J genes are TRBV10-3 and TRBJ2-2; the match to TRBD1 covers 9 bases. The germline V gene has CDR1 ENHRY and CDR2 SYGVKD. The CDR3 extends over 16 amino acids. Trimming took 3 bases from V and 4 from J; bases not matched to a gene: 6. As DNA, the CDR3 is TGTGCCATCAGTGAACCGGGACAGGGTCTCACCGGGGAGCTGTTTTTT. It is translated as CAISEPGQGLTGELFF.

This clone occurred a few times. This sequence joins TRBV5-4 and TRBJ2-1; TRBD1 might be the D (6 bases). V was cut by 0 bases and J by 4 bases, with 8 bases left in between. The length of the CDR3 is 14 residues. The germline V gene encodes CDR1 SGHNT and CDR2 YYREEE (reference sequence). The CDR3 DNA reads TGTGCCAGCAGCTTGGGGCAGGGGTACAATGAGCAGTTCTTC. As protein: CASSLGQGYNEQFF.

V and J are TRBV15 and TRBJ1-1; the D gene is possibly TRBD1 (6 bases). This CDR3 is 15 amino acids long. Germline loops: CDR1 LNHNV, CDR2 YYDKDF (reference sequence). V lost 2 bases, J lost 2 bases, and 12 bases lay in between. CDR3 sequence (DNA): TGTGCCACCAGCAGACCAACAGGGCCTAACACTGAAGCTTTCTTT. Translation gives CATSRPTGPNTEAFF.